The source of this TCR beta chain is a study of T cells in Graves' hyperthyroidism and ophthalmopathy. The sample holds many counts of this clonotype. The CDR3 loop spans 14 amino acids. V was clipped by 2 bases and J by 1 base, with 9 bases between them. CDR1 is MNHNS and CDR2 is SASEGT in the germline V gene. From RNA transcripts, TCR beta CDR3 regions were amplified. Carried out on the TCR CDR3, a first-round RT-PCR used the HTBI primer set. TCRdb re-called the multiplex PCR reads with MiXCR, one entry per CDR3 protein. This sample has 300,000 to 450,000 distinct CDR3 sequences, with 20% to 25% found just once.

The sequenced sample was blood. The source is a man aged 50 to 59 with Graves' hyperthyroidism. The V gene is TRBV6-1, the J gene TRBJ2-7; D call uncertain. The CDR3 protein is CASSELGGSYEQYF. DNA of the CDR3: TGTGCCAGCAGTGAATTGGGCGGTTCCTACGAGCAGTACTTC.